The entry below gives a single TCR beta chain sequence along with its context. Its binding antigen is unknown. The sample holds no much larger clone one base away, and base qualities are not on file. These data belong to a study of blood T cell repertoires in COVID-19 (dated by TCRdb to 2018 to 2020). The study in broad terms: Collaborator samples came from the United States, Italy and Spain and covered acute and convalescent phases of COVID-19. Samples were obtained from the ongoing ImmuneRACE study (first 160 participants) and from about 1,300 subjects provided by 6 global collaborators. The material from the prospective study consisted of cDNA or gDNA derived from T cells, B-cell-depleted T cells, or PBMCs. Where HLA class I and class II types were available, the types were taken from metadata supplied by the sample provider, not from assay-based typing. The dataset comprised deeply sampled blood TCRbeta repertoires from subjects exposed to, actively infected with, or recovered from COVID-19. Sample metadata almost always included a de-identified subject ID, COVID-19 status, age in years and sex. The repertoires were made available in a free public database intended to serve as a resource for research on the immune response to SARS-CoV-2. Results the study describes overall, beyond this receptor: How much clinical and demographic metadata was included differed by source and by participant, and the metadata was provided uncurated.

The germline ends are 13 bases apart after V is trimmed by 2 bases and J by 0 bases. The CDR3 holds 16 amino acids from the cysteine to the phenylalanine. Only CDR3 DNA is held: 48 bases, read in frame from base 1. The CDR1 and CDR2 encoded by the germline V gene (reference sequence) are SEHNR and FQNEAQ. Each collaborating institution followed its own protocols to collect whole blood in K2EDTA tubes. For TCRbeta analysis, collaborators shipped samples as frozen whole blood, isolated PBMCs, or DNA extracted from either of those sample types. The immunoSEQ Assay, a bias-controlled multiplex PCR, was used to amplify TCRbeta CDR3 regions from genomic DNA. The authors' pipeline ran thus. The number of nucleated cells in each sample was estimated by amplification of reference gene primers within the assay. Sequence reads were collapsed and filtered to measure the absolute abundance of every unique TCRbeta CDR3 rearrangement. For each sample, productive Simpson clonality was calculated as the square root of Simpson's diversity index across productive rearrangements. TCRdb provides this immuneACCESS table in a form limited to in-frame rearrangements. Some clones are lacking; in checked studies, under half of them reflect an unresolved V gene, and why the rest are absent is not known. The V and J calls and clone size come from that table; D and trimming were worked out from the DNA. The sample table shows about 13,000 clones, and around four fifths are seen once. Of the sample, 40% to 50% falls within the top ten clones.

The specimen sequenced was peripheral blood. Here the chain combines TRBV7-9 and TRBJ2-5; the D gene is perhaps TRBD1, from 6 matching bases. This clonotype was obtained from a woman of 80 years or more with acute or convalescent COVID-19. The DNA reads TGTGCCAGCAGCTTAAGGGCAGGGGTCAACCAAGAGACCCAGTACTTC. Translated, it reads CASSLRAGVNQETQYF. The CDR3, completed at both ends by the reference TRBV7-9 and TRBJ2-5 genes, gives the full variable domain DTGVSQNPRHKITKRGQNVTFRCDPISEHNRLYWYRQTLGQGPEFLTYFQNEAQLEKSRLLSDRFSAERPKGSFSTLEIQRTEQGDSAMYLCASSLRAGVNQETQYFGPGTRLLVL.